Presented here are 22 T cell receptor beta chains from one specimen sequenced in a study of molecular identifiers for immune sequencing clone quantification. MiXCR, run by TCRdb on the PCR reads, gives a single entry per CDR3 protein. The sample records some 650,000 distinct CDR3 sequences, around 20% being singletons. The material sequenced was naive CD8+ T cells from blood, with Jurkat cell RNA spiked in. Subset here: FACS-sorted CD8+CD4-CCR7+CD45RA+ naive T cells. The receptors shown here come from a human donor in good health. Some libraries in this study had Jurkat cell RNA spiked in.

This clonotype showed up many times. The chain is built from TRBV5-1 and TRBJ2-7, with 9 bases lining up with TRBD2. CDR3 size: 22 residues. Germline loops: CDR1 SGHRS, CDR2 YFSETQ. V lost 4 bases and J lost 0; bases outside the gene matches: 26. For the CDR3, the DNA is TGCGCCAGCAGCCGTCGACAGGTGCCTAGCGGGAAGAAAGTTGCACTCTCCTACGAGCAGTACTTC. Encoded protein: CASSRRQVPSGKKVALSYEQYF.

Comment on this clonotype: A read error may be the cause here, since a much bigger clone is one base away. This chain joins TRBV6-2 or TRBV6-3 and TRBJ2-2, with no clear D. The CDR3 extends over 14 amino acids. The V and J ends lost 3 bases and 6 bases respectively, with 11 bases between them. The germline V gene encodes CDR1 MNHEY and CDR2 SVGEGT. The CDR3 DNA reads as TGTGCCAGCAGTTATTTTCACCAACCCGGGGAGCTGTTTTTT. This codes for CASSYFHQPGELFF.

This clonotype has a handful of counts. The V gene is TRBV2, the J gene TRBJ1-6; D possibly corresponds to TRBD1 (5 bases). The CDR3 is made up of 15 amino acids. Germline CDR1 reads SNHLY; CDR2 reads FYNNEI. V shed 4 bases and J shed 4 bases, with 11 bases lying between them. CDR3 in DNA: TGTGCCAGCAGTGGCGACAGTAATTATAATTCACCCCTCCACTTT. As protein: CASSGDSNYNSPLHF.

This chain connects TRBV7-3 to TRBJ2-2, with D possibly being TRBD2 (5 bases). Looked up from germline, CDR1 is SGHTA and CDR2 is FQGTGA. V lost 5 bases to trimming and J lost 2 bases, with 12 bases between them. The CDR3 extends over 15 amino acids. This CDR3 is CASSPLSGNTGELFF. CDR3 nucleotides: TGTGCCAGCAGCCCTCTGAGCGGTAACACCGGGGAGCTGTTTTTT.

Many counts were recorded for this clonotype. In DNA, the CDR3 is TGCGCCAGCAGCCAGGTAGATACGCAGTATTTT. This sequence encodes CASSQVDTQYF. The gene calls are TRBV4-1 and TRBJ2-3, with no clear D. CDR1 and CDR2 (germline): MGHRA, YSYEKL. Deletions cut 3 bases from V and 5 bases from J, with 3 bases between. The CDR3 has 11 amino acids.

This clonotype was counted at least ten times. The chain combines TRBV4-2 with TRBJ2-7; possibly TRBD2 for D (6 bases). CDR1 LGHNA and CDR2 YNFKEQ come from the germline V gene. There are 18 residues in the CDR3. V was trimmed by 0 bases and J by 6 bases, leaving 24 bases between them. CDR3 loop: CASSQEPPSGAGPSEQYF. Here the CDR3 DNA reads TGTGCCAGCAGCCAAGAGCCTCCTAGTGGGGCGGGGCCTAGCGAGCAGTACTTC.

This rearrangement joins TRBV29-1 to TRBJ2-7, with 8 bases matching TRBD2. The CDR3 has 17 amino acids. The V segment lost 4 bases and the J segment 0 bases; nucleotides outside the gene matches: 14. From germline, CDR1 is SQVTM and CDR2 ANQGSEA. The CDR3 spells CSVVAGQLAGSSYEQYF. The CDR3 bases are TGCAGCGTTGTGGCAGGACAATTAGCGGGGAGCTCCTACGAGCAGTACTTC.

This clonotype was recorded a few times. A much larger clone lies one base from this, so it may be a read error. Because it lacks the conserved phenylalanine or tryptophan at the end, this CDR3 is likely a read error. The chain has TRBV2 and TRBJ2-1; D may be TRBD1 (5 bases). CDR3 size: 12 residues. The V end was cut by 9 bases, the J end by 7 bases, with 13 bases between. Germline lookup yields CDR1 SNHLY and CDR2 FYNNEI. The CDR3 DNA reads TGTGCCAGAGGGGCTCCCGATAATGAGCAGTTCCTC. The encoded protein is CARGAPDNEQFL.

V usage is TRBV5-6 and J usage is TRBJ1-2; no clear D. V lost 5 bases, J lost 4 bases, and 15 bases lay in between. Germline CDR1 SGHDT, CDR2 YYEEEE. CDR3 size: 14 residues. For the CDR3, the DNA is TGTGCCAGCAGGGATGAGGTGAATAGCTATGGCTACACCTTC. Translation gives CASRDEVNSYGYTF. The full variable domain, with the rest looked up from reference TRBV5-6 and TRBJ1-2, is DAGVTQSPTHLIKTRGQQVTLRCSPKSGHDTVSWYQQALGQGPQFIFQYYEEEERQRGNFPDRFSGHQFPNYSSELNVNALLLGDSALYLCASRDEVNSYGYTFGSGTRLTVV.

This clonotype was detected a few times. The V call is TRBV20-1, the J call TRBJ1-6; D remains unclear. The V and J ends lost 5 bases and 9 bases respectively, with 14 bases between them. CDR1 DFQATT and CDR2 SNEGSKA come from the germline V gene (reference sequence). The CDR3 spans 13 residues. The CDR3: CSASDGVLSPLHF. The CDR3 bases are TGCAGTGCTTCGGACGGGGTTCTTTCACCCCTCCACTTT.

At least ten counts were recorded for this clonotype. This chain links TRBV3-1 with TRBJ2-5; the D call may be TRBD1 or TRBD2 (5 bases each). V dropped 4 bases and J dropped 2 bases, with 11 bases sitting between them. The CDR3 runs to 14 residues. Per germline, CDR1 LGHDT and CDR2 YNNKEL (reference sequence). CDR3: CASSPVWGQETQYF. CDR3 in DNA: TGTGCCAGCAGCCCCGTCTGGGGGCAAGAGACCCAGTACTTC.

This clonotype was counted at least ten times. V is TRBV9 and J is TRBJ2-3; TRBD2 matches at 7 bases. The CDR3 runs 15 residues. The germline V gene encodes CDR1 SGDLS and CDR2 YYNGEE. J gave up 0 bases and V 4 bases, and 5 bases lay outside the gene matches. The CDR3: CASSFPSGSTDTQYF. The CDR3 DNA reads as TGTGCCAGCAGCTTCCCTAGCGGCAGCACAGATACGCAGTATTTT.

This clonotype has more than one count but fewer than ten. The genes are TRBV19 and TRBJ2-3; D uncertain. With 7 bases removed from V and 1 base from J, the gap between germline ends came to 9 bases. Germline V lookup: CDR1 LNHDA, CDR2 SQIVND (reference sequence). The CDR3 is 13 residues long. CDR3 bases: TGTGCCAGTACCACTGCTGGCACAGATACGCAGTATTTT. It encodes CASTTAGTDTQYF.

There are many counts of this clonotype. This chain uses TRBV10-3 with TRBJ2-6, with 11 bases fitting TRBD1. In germline, CDR1 is ENHRY, CDR2 SYGVKD. The CDR3 length is 17 residues. The V gene end was trimmed by 10 bases and the J gene end by 1 base; junction bases not matched to a gene: 9. This CDR3 is CATDLGQGVSGANVLTF. CDR3 coding DNA: TGTGCCACCGACTTGGGACAGGGGGTATCTGGGGCCAACGTCCTGACTTTC.

CDR3 DNA: TGTGCCAGTAGGGTCGGACACCTTAGCAATCAGCCCCAGCATTTT. Translated: CASRVGHLSNQPQHF. The chain has TRBV19 and TRBJ1-5, with D possibly being TRBD1 (5 bases). CDR1 is LNHDA and CDR2 is SQIVND in the germline V gene (reference sequence). The germline V and J ends were trimmed by 6 bases and 0 bases, with 12 bases remaining between them. The CDR3 sequence is 15 residues long.

Remarks on this clonotype: A much larger clone sits a single nucleotide away, making a read error possible. The CDR3 reads CGVGEGAEAFF. The CDR3 nucleotides are TGCGGCGTTGGGGAAGGAGCTGAAGCTTTCTTT. The chain joins TRBV29-1 to TRBJ1-1; D not resolved. The CDR3 has 11 residues. Germline CDR1 SQVTM, CDR2 ANQGSEA.

This clonotype was observed a handful of times. The chain is built from TRBV28 and TRBJ1-2, with D tentatively TRBD1 (5 bases). V dropped 9 bases and J dropped 0 bases, with 17 bases sitting between them. Germline V lookup: CDR1 MDHEN, CDR2 SYDVKM. This CDR3 comprises 15 residues. As DNA, the CDR3 is TGTGCCAGTACAACTAACAGGCCTCCTAACTATGGCTACACCTTC. Translation gives CASTTNRPPNYGYTF.

This clonotype was seen repeatedly, ten times or more. The chain recombines TRBV4-1 with TRBJ2-5; D gene ambiguous. The CDR3 is made up of 14 amino acids. Deletions cut 0 bases from V and 5 bases from J, with 10 bases between. CDR1 is MGHRA and CDR2 is YSYEKL in the germline V gene. The CDR3: CASSQDGGAETQYF. As DNA, the CDR3 is TGCGCCAGCAGCCAAGATGGCGGAGCGGAGACCCAGTACTTC.

This clonotype was picked up a small number of times. The rearrangement joins TRBV29-1 to TRBJ2-1; 9 nucleotides align to TRBD1. CDR1 SQVTM and CDR2 ANQGSEA come from the germline V gene. Unmatched junction bases numbered 5, after V lost 6 bases and J lost 5 bases. The CDR3 has 13 residues. In DNA form, the CDR3 reads TGCAGCGTCTCGGGACAGGGAAACAATGAGCAGTTCTTC. Encoded protein: CSVSGQGNNEQFF.

This sequence joins TRBV4-1 and TRBJ2-7; 12 bases line up with TRBD2. Losses at the gene ends were 3 bases for V and 4 bases for J; bases not matched to a gene: 7. The CDR3 is 16 amino acids. Per germline, CDR1 MGHRA and CDR2 YSYEKL. The CDR3: CASSQLTSGSPYEQYF. The CDR3 DNA reads as TGCGCCAGCAGCCAGTTGACTAGCGGGAGTCCATACGAGCAGTACTTC.

There are many counts of this clonotype. The chain has TRBV27 and TRBJ1-6; D uncertain. CDR3 length: 14 residues. Germline V gene lookup returns CDR1 MNHEY and CDR2 SMNVEV (reference sequence). Deletions cut 2 bases from V and 7 bases from J, with 9 bases between. This CDR3 reads CASSLAGPNSPLHF. The CDR3 DNA follows: TGTGCCAGCAGTTTAGCCGGTCCGAATTCACCCCTCCACTTT.

The sample holds a few counts of this clonotype. V and J are TRBV4-3 and TRBJ2-2; 7 bases line up with TRBD2. Looked up from germline, CDR1 is LGHNA and CDR2 is YSLEER. V shed 0 bases and J 2 bases; nucleotides not matched to a gene: 6. CDR3 length equals 17 residues. CDR3 DNA: TGCGCCAGCAGCCAAGATAGACTAGCTTTCAACACCGGGGAGCTGTTTTTT. It codes for CASSQDRLAFNTGELFF.